This T cell receptor beta chain is from a study of blood T cell repertoires in COVID-19. Study context: PBMCs, B-cell-depleted T cells, or T cells provided the cDNA or gDNA that made up the material.

CDR3 length: 22 amino acids. Sequenced by immunoSEQ multiplex PCR; TCRdb stores in-frame clones only, minus some. Among about 210,000 clones listed, more than 75% were seen once. The chain joins TRBV21-1 to TRBJ1-5; the table assigns TRBD1, which was not confirmed against the DNA. TRBV21-1 is flagged as a pseudogene. Sequences were obtained from peripheral blood. The TCR sequence derives from a woman aged 60-75 years with COVID-19, enrolled during active disease. CDR3 loop: CASSPQPHDDRDRVTVNQPQHF. Here the CDR3 DNA reads TGTGCCAGCAGCCCACAACCACATGATGACCGGGACAGGGTTACGGTAAATCAGCCCCAGCATTTT.